What follows are 4 T cell receptor beta chains derived from one specimen sequenced in a study of blood T cell repertoires in COVID-19. Clones were sequenced by immunoSEQ multiplex PCR, and TCRdb holds only the in-frame ones, with some missing. There are 200,000 to 250,000 clones in the sample; 83% occur only once, and approximately 4% lies in the top ten. Sequencing was done on a sample of PBMCs or T cells enriched from blood (not recorded which). The receptors come from a woman in her forties who had been exposed to COVID-19.

This sequence joins TRBV12-3 or TRBV12-4 and TRBJ2-3; D gene unclear. Trimming removed 8 bases at V and 4 bases at J, with 7 bases between. The CDR3 extends over 11 amino acids. This CDR3 reads CASSQSDTQYF. CDR3 nucleotides: TGTGCCAGCTCCCAGTCAGATACGCAGTATTTT.

The chain links TRBV10-3 to TRBJ1-6; 9 nucleotides agree with TRBD1. With 4 bases clipped from V and 0 bases from J, the junction kept 1 base outside the gene matches. The length of the CDR3 is 16 residues. Germline loops: CDR1 ENHRY, CDR2 SYGVKD. The CDR3 sequence is CAISGTGASYNSPLHF. CDR3 nucleotide sequence: TGTGCCATCAGTGGGACAGGGGCCTCCTATAATTCACCCCTCCACTTT.

This rearrangement joins TRBV30 to TRBJ1-6; tentatively, D is TRBD1 (5 bases). CDR3 size: 13 residues. Trimming cost V 5 bases and J 13 bases, with 18 bases left between them. Germline V gene sequence: CDR1 GTSNPN, CDR2 SVGIG (reference sequence). As DNA, the CDR3 is TGTGCCTGGCGAGAGGGGCGGTACGCGCCCCTCCACTTT. Translation gives CAWREGRYAPLHF.

The rearrangement links TRBV27 to TRBJ2-7; tentative D call: TRBD1 (7 bases). Germline CDR1 is MNHEY and CDR2 is SMNVEV (reference sequence). This CDR3 has 14 amino acids. Trimming shortened V by 10 bases and J by 4 bases, and 20 bases separated the two germline ends. The CDR3 region has the DNA TGTGCCACCTCCGCAAGACAGGGACTTTACGAGCAGTACTTC. Encoded protein: CATSARQGLYEQYF.